These T cell receptor beta chains were read from a single sample in a study of T cells in Graves' hyperthyroidism and ophthalmopathy. TCRdb re-called the multiplex PCR reads with MiXCR, one entry per CDR3 protein. The sample lists 700,000 or so distinct CDR3 sequences; about 16% were seen once. Input material: blood. The receptor source for this set is a man between 18 and 29 years old with Graves' hyperthyroidism. The CDR3 runs from the conserved cysteine through the conserved F or W. D genes are given only for firm matches. Where a row states a size, it is once, few, many or the class of an expanded clone; other rows omit it.

V gene	J gene	clone size	D gene	CDR3 protein	CDR3 DNA
TRBV5-6	TRBJ2-1	NA	NA	CASSSLESYNEQFF	TGTGCCAGCAGCTCACTAGAATCCTACAATGAGCAGTTCTTC
TRBV12-3/TRBV12-4	TRBJ2-5	NA	TRBD2	CASSRRASGKYQETQYF	TGTGCCAGCAGCCGCCGGGCTAGCGGAAAATACCAAGAGACCCAGTACTTC
TRBV7-7	TRBJ2-1	many	TRBD2	CASSLGLAGVSEQFF	TGTGCTAGCAGCTTAGGATTAGCGGGAGTGAGTGAGCAGTTCTTC
TRBV4-3	TRBJ2-3	NA	TRBD2	CASSQGLADSTDTQYF	TGCGCCAGCAGCCAAGGACTAGCGGATAGCACAGATACGCAGTATTTT
TRBV7-2	TRBJ2-7	few	TRBD1	CASSLTGGMNEQYF	TGTGCCAGCAGCTTAACAGGGGGGATGAACGAGCAGTACTTC
TRBV19	TRBJ1-1	many	NA	CASSIFVNTEAFF	TGTGCCAGTAGTATTTTCGTGAACACTGAAGCTTTCTTT
TRBV5-1	TRBJ2-1	NA	NA	CASSLGFRRSSVNADEQFF	TGCGCCAGCAGCTTGGGATTCAGGAGATCTAGTGTCAATGCCGATGAGCAGTTCTTC
TRBV20-1	TRBJ2-2	NA	NA	CSAGGHDSELFF	TGCAGTGCTGGGGGACACGATTCGGAGCTGTTTTTT
TRBV28	TRBJ2-3	many	NA	CASSQGRLGTDTQYF	TGTGCCAGCAGCCAGGGCCGTTTGGGGACAGATACGCAGTATTTT
TRBV5-1	TRBJ1-1	few	NA	CASSLVSGERGEAFF	TGCGCCAGCAGCTTGGTATCGGGGGAACGTGGTGAAGCTTTCTTT
TRBV7-2	TRBJ2-5	many	NA	CASSFIGQETQYF	TGTGCCAGCAGCTTTATAGGACAAGAGACCCAGTACTTC
TRBV7-2	TRBJ2-5	many	TRBD2	CASSLGWGGQETQYF	TGTGCCAGCAGCTTAGGGTGGGGGGGGCAAGAGACCCAGTACTTC
TRBV5-1	TRBJ2-1	many	TRBD2	CASSSLAGASFNEQFF	TGCGCCAGCAGCTCCTTAGCGGGAGCGTCGTTCAATGAGCAGTTCTTC
TRBV6-1	TRBJ2-1	many	TRBD1	CACSRQGAGNEQFF	TGTGCCTGTTCCCGGCAGGGGGCTGGCAATGAGCAGTTCTTC
TRBV6-2/TRBV6-3	TRBJ1-5	many	TRBD1	CASRPPGQGGQPQHF	TGTGCCAGCAGACCCCCGGGACAGGGTGGTCAGCCCCAGCATTTT
TRBV7-8	TRBJ1-4	few	NA	CASSLTIGRGATNEKLFF	TGTGCCAGCAGCTTGACGATTGGGAGGGGCGCAACTAATGAAAAACTGTTTTTT
TRBV5-1	TRBJ2-4	NA	TRBD2	CASSPRTSGGNIQYF	TGCGCCAGCAGCCCCAGGACTAGCGGGGGGAACATTCAGTACTTC
TRBV12-3/TRBV12-4	TRBJ2-1	NA	TRBD2	CASSLTLLGGRAVSYNEQFF	TGTGCCAGCAGTTTAACCCTCCTAGGCGGGAGGGCCGTATCCTACAATGAGCAGTTCTTC
TRBV6-1	TRBJ2-7	NA	NA	CASLEEKFPVEQYF	TGTGCCAGCCTCGAGGAGAAGTTCCCTGTCGAGCAGTACTTC
TRBV11-3	TRBJ2-1	NA	NA	CASSMGQGSGRASYNEQFF	TGTGCCAGCAGTATGGGACAGGGAAGCGGGAGGGCCTCATACAATGAGCAGTTCTTC